This T cell receptor (beta chain) was sequenced for a study of blood T cells in healthy people across ages. Whole-study findings and limits: Researchers said unsorted PBMCs prevented a conclusive naive versus antigen-experienced comparison. Changes seen in expanded clonotypes were possibly confounded by donor CMV status left unknown.

The CDR3 contains 14 residues. Germline V CDR1 and CDR2: SGHAT, FQNNGV. Remarks on this clonotype: Its antigen remains unidentified.

For the second PCR, which ran for roughly 6 to 12 cycles, a sample-barcoded 5' primer and a J-beta primer mix were used. TCRdb re-analysed the 5' RACE reads in MiXCR, keeping a single row per CDR3 protein. The table records around 1,900,000 distinct CDR3 sequences, more than 35% of them present only once. This sequence joins TRBV11-2 and TRBJ2-7; D call uncertain. The end of the DNA fits TRBJ2-5 better, so the J call may be wrong. Sequencing was performed on blood. The TCR comes from a human donor in good health. The CDR3 bases are TGTGCCAGCAGCTTAGGGCAGGAGTTAGGGACCCAGTACTTC. Its protein product is CASSLGQELGTQYF.